The 2 T cell receptor beta chains below come from one sample, sequenced in a study of T-cell memory formation after mild COVID-19. One entry per CDR3 protein results from TCRdb running MiXCR on the 5' RACE reads. This table holds 85,000 to 130,000 distinct CDR3 sequences, around 12% found once. Material for sequencing was PBMCs or a T cell subset sorted from them (not recorded which). These receptors were taken from an adult woman who had mild COVID-19 (a few samples of this study predate the infection). Cell type and time point are not known.

The chain combines TRBV4-1 with TRBJ2-7; 9 nucleotides agree with TRBD1. This CDR3 region has 15 residues. Germline V CDR1 and CDR2: MGHRA, YSYEKL. The junction had 8 bases not matched to a gene; V was cut back by 4 bases and J by 4 bases. CDR3 region: CASSRTGGEPYEQYF. CDR3 coding DNA: TGCGCCAGCAGCCGCACAGGGGGCGAACCTTACGAGCAGTACTTC.

The J gene is TRBJ2-5, the V gene TRBV12-3 or TRBV12-4, with 7 nucleotides matching TRBD1. V lost 6 bases to trimming and J lost 3 bases; unmatched junction nucleotides: 7. The length of the CDR3 is 14 residues. The CDR3 DNA follows: TGTGCCAGCAGCCCAGGGGGTCTAAAAGAGACCCAGTACTTC. The encoded protein is CASSPGGLKETQYF.